These 30 T cell receptor beta chains were sequenced from one sample in a study of PD-1 blockade in classical Hodgkin lymphoma (dated by TCRdb to the early 2020s). What the time point label conveys for this sample: cycle 4 day 1 (C4D1), after more than five weeks of nivolumab. Relapse after autologous stem cell transplantation had occurred in all trial patients, and cohorts A, B and C were distinguished by prior brentuximab vedotin exposure. Library method: the immunoSEQ multiplex PCR assay. The immuneACCESS repertoire file appears here via TCRdb, limited to in-frame rearrangements. These files lack a portion of the clones; in checked studies, under half of the deficit traces to unresolved V genes, and the cause of the others is not known. The table for this sample lists roughly 100,000 clones; just over 90% of them were counted only once. Around 2% of the sample is taken by the ten largest. The sequencing used peripheral blood mononuclear cells (PBMCs), collected before the fourth cycle of nivolumab. All receptors come from a human donor with classical Hodgkin lymphoma.

The rearrangement uses TRBV15 and TRBJ2-1; perhaps D is TRBD1 or TRBD2 (5 bases each). The CDR3 is made up of 12 amino acids. Germline loops: CDR1 LNHNV, CDR2 YYDKDF (reference sequence). The V end lost 5 bases, the J end lost 9 bases, and 11 bases lay between the germline ends. CDR3 residues: CATSVQDSEQFF. The DNA for the CDR3 is TGTGCCACCAGCGTACAGGACTCTGAGCAGTTCTTC.

The chain joins TRBV25-1 to TRBJ1-1; D not resolved. This CDR3 spans 11 amino acids. Germline assignment: CDR1 MGHDK and CDR2 SYGVNS. Trimming shortened V by 3 bases and J by 11 bases, and 10 bases separated the two germline ends. CDR3 nucleotides: TGTGCCAGCAGTGAGACCTCCGGGGCTTTCTTT. This gives the protein CASSETSGAFF. Using reference TRBV25-1 and TRBJ1-1 for the parts outside the CDR3, the full variable domain is EADIYQTPRYLVIGTGKKITLECSQTMGHDKMYWYQQDPGMELHLIHYSYGVNSTEKGDLSSESTVSRIRTEHFPLTLESARPSHTSQYLCASSETSGAFFGQGTRLTVV.

The chain has TRBV4-1 and TRBJ2-1, with 9 positions matching TRBD1. In germline, CDR1 is MGHRA, CDR2 YSYEKL. The CDR3 contains 21 residues. Trimming cost V 4 bases and J 2 bases; bases outside gene matches: 21. The CDR3 protein is CASSPIPGTGNREATYNEQFF. The CDR3 DNA sequence: TGCGCCAGCAGCCCTATTCCTGGGACAGGGAATAGGGAGGCCACCTACAATGAGCAGTTCTTC.

The CDR3 sequence: CASSLGGSGNEQFF. The CDR3, as DNA: TGTGCCAGCAGTCTAGGCGGGAGTGGAAATGAGCAGTTCTTC. The chain links TRBV2 to TRBJ2-1, with 7 bases lining up with TRBD2. This CDR3 spans 14 amino acids. The junction had 8 bases not matched to a gene; V was cut back by 5 bases and J by 7 bases. Germline V gene lookup returns CDR1 SNHLY and CDR2 FYNNEI.

The V gene is TRBV7-9, the J gene TRBJ2-1; 10 bases are shared with TRBD2. Germline V gene lookup returns CDR1 SEHNR and CDR2 FQNEAQ (reference sequence). Trimming cost V 5 bases and J 0 bases; bases outside gene matches: 4. This CDR3 is built from 16 residues. CDR3 protein: CASSERTSGSYNEQFF. CDR3 DNA sequence: TGTGCCAGCAGCGAACGGACTAGCGGCTCCTACAATGAGCAGTTCTTC. The whole variable domain, filled in from reference TRBV7-9 and TRBJ2-1, reads DTGVSQNPRHKITKRGQNVTFRCDPISEHNRLYWYRQTLGQGPEFLTYFQNEAQLEKSRLLSDRFSAERPKGSFSTLEIQRTEQGDSAMYLCASSERTSGSYNEQFFGPGTRLTVL.

The gene calls are TRBV19 and TRBJ1-4; no firm D call. The germline V gene has CDR1 LNHDA and CDR2 SQIVND (reference sequence). V lost 4 bases, J lost 2 bases, and 14 bases lay in between. This CDR3 has 16 residues. CDR3 in amino acids: CASSTRPSPTNEKLFF. The CDR3 nucleotides read TGTGCCAGTAGTACCCGACCCAGCCCGACTAATGAAAAACTGTTTTTT. The whole variable domain, filled in from reference TRBV19 and TRBJ1-4, reads DGGITQSPKYLFRKEGQNVTLSCEQNLNHDAMYWYRQDPGQGLRLIYYSQIVNDFQKGDIAEGYSVSREKKESFPLTVTSAQKNPTAFYLCASSTRPSPTNEKLFFGSGTQLSVL.

V gene TRBV5-1 combines with J gene TRBJ1-2; D call uncertain. This CDR3 is 13 amino acids long. Germline V gene sequence: CDR1 SGHRS, CDR2 YFSETQ. Trimming stripped 4 bases from V and 4 bases from J, with 11 bases between. The CDR3 nucleotides read TGCGCCAGCAGCATCGGACCGGGCTATGGCTACACCTTC. It is translated as CASSIGPGYGYTF.

This chain connects TRBV6-1 to TRBJ1-4, with 7 bases that match TRBD1. Trimming removed 7 bases from V and 5 bases from J; junction bases left unmatched: 10. In germline, CDR1 is MNHNS, CDR2 SASEGT. This CDR3 contains 15 residues. The CDR3 spells CASTLNRGPNEKLFF. CDR3 nucleotides: TGTGCCAGCACCCTTAATAGGGGGCCCAATGAAAAACTGTTTTTT.

This clone showed up just once. The chain joins TRBV6-4 to TRBJ1-1; possibly TRBD1 for D (5 bases). Trimming pared 0 bases from V and 1 base from J, leaving 15 bases between. Germline values: CDR1 MRHNA, CDR2 SNTAGT. This CDR3 is 17 amino acids long. CDR3 nucleotide sequence: TGTGCCAGCAGTGACTCCGGTAGGGGTATGAGGAACACTGAAGCTTTCTTT. It codes for CASSDSGRGMRNTEAFF.

With regard to this clone: Other nucleotide sequences from this sample produce the same CDR3. The chain has TRBV2 and TRBJ1-2; D unresolved. V was clipped by 6 bases and J by 5 bases, with 4 bases between them. Germline V gene sequence: CDR1 SNHLY, CDR2 FYNNEI. This CDR3 has 10 amino acids. The CDR3 sequence: CASRGYGYTF. The CDR3 region has the DNA TGTGCCAGCAGAGGATATGGCTACACCTTC.

This chain uses TRBV6-6 with TRBJ2-5; TRBD2 matches at 8 bases. This CDR3 has 15 residues. Germline V CDR1 and CDR2: MNHNY, SVGAGI (reference sequence). The V and J ends lost 0 bases and 4 bases, in that order; junction bases with no gene match: 4. CDR3 DNA: TGTGCCAGCAGTTACTCGATAGCGGGGAGAGAGACCCAGTACTTC. Translated: CASSYSIAGRETQYF.

This rearrangement joins TRBV7-2 to TRBJ1-5, with a weak D call TRBD1 (5 bases). The V gene lost 5 bases and the J gene lost 5 bases, with 10 bases spanning the gap. Germline values: CDR1 SGHTA, CDR2 FQGNSA. The CDR3 is made up of 13 amino acids. The CDR3 coding sequence is TGTGCCAGCAGCCCAGACAGATATCAGCCCCAGCATTTT. It translates to CASSPDRYQPQHF.

The chain joins TRBV5-6 to TRBJ1-5, with 8 bases identical to TRBD1. CDR1 is SGHDT, CDR2 YYEEEE, per germline. The J segment lost 6 bases and the V segment lost 4 bases, leaving 3 bases of the junction unmatched. The CDR3 has 13 residues. CDR3 DNA sequence: TGTGCCAGCAGCCCAGGGGGCAGTCAGCCCCAGCATTTT. Its protein product is CASSPGGSQPQHF.

The V and J genes are TRBV30 and TRBJ1-1; D possibly corresponds to TRBD1 (5 bases). This CDR3 has 13 residues. Germline-derived CDR1 and CDR2 are GTSNPN and SVGIG (reference sequence). V lost 4 bases to trimming and J lost 0 bases, with 9 bases between them. The CDR3 loop reads CAWNRIMNTEAFF. DNA for the CDR3: TGTGCCTGGAACAGGATTATGAACACTGAAGCTTTCTTT. Using reference TRBV30 and TRBJ1-1 for the parts outside the CDR3, the full variable domain is SQTIHQWPATLVQPVGSPLSLECTVEGTSNPNLYWYRQAAGRGLQLLFYSVGIGQISSEVPQNLSASRPQDRQFILSSKKLLLSDSGFYLCAWNRIMNTEAFFGQGTRLTVV.

This sequence joins TRBV10-3 and TRBJ2-2; TRBD1 aligns across 11 bases. The CDR3 runs to 14 residues. The V and J ends lost 7 bases and 6 bases, in that order; junction bases with no gene match: 4. The V gene's germline CDR1 is ENHRY and CDR2 SYGVKD. CDR3 nucleotides: TGTGCCATCATCCGGGACAGGGGGGCCGGGGAGCTGTTTTTT. This codes for CAIIRDRGAGELFF.

V gene TRBV28 combines with J gene TRBJ2-3, with 7 bases lining up with TRBD1. The CDR3 covers 15 residues. In germline, CDR1 is MDHEN, CDR2 SYDVKM. Trimming removed 7 bases from V and 4 bases from J; junction bases left unmatched: 11. CDR3: CASTEDRKSSDTQYF. DNA for the CDR3: TGTGCCAGCACCGAGGACAGGAAGTCGTCAGATACGCAGTATTTT.

The chain links TRBV11-2 to TRBJ2-7; TRBD1 is a possible D gene (5 bases). The V and J ends lost 3 bases and 3 bases respectively, with 9 bases between them. CDR1 and CDR2 (germline): SGHAT, FQNNGV. This CDR3 region has 13 residues. The CDR3: CASSFYTGYEQYF. The CDR3 DNA reads TGTGCCAGCAGCTTCTATACAGGCTACGAGCAGTACTTC. The complete variable domain, with remaining parts taken from reference TRBV11-2 and TRBJ2-7, reads EAGVAQSPRYKIIEKRQSVAFWCNPISGHATLYWYQQILGQGPKLLIQFQNNGVVDDSQLPKDRFSAERLKGVDSTLKIQPAKLEDSAVYLCASSFYTGYEQYFGPGTRLTVT.

The chain has TRBV7-8 and TRBJ2-2; a weak D match, TRBD2 (6 bases). Germline assignment: CDR1 SGHVS and CDR2 FQNEAQ. Trimming cost V 2 bases and J 8 bases, with 12 bases left between them. The CDR3 runs to 14 residues. The CDR3 coding sequence is TGTGCCAGCAGCTTAATACGCGGGGCAGGGGAGCTGTTTTTT. This sequence encodes CASSLIRGAGELFF.

The CDR3 DNA is TGTGCCAGCAGCAGAAGCGGACAGGGGGCGCAGCCCCAGCATTTT. It is translated as CASSRSGQGAQPQHF. The chain combines TRBV7-9 with TRBJ1-5; 11 nucleotides align to TRBD1. The length of the CDR3 is 15 residues. V lost 5 bases to trimming and J lost 7 bases; unmatched junction nucleotides: 7. CDR1 is SEHNR and CDR2 is FQNEAQ in the germline V gene (reference sequence).

The chain employs TRBV29-1 and TRBJ1-5, with unresolved D. V was cut by 6 bases and J by 7 bases, with 13 bases left in between. The CDR3 extends over 12 amino acids. CDR1 is SQVTM and CDR2 is ANQGSEA in the germline V gene. The CDR3 region has the DNA TGCAGCGTGGGGTCACCGGGGCAGCCCCAGCATTTT. This encodes CSVGSPGQPQHF.

The V and J genes are TRBV27 and TRBJ2-7, with 8 bases matching TRBD2. Germline CDR1 is MNHEY and CDR2 is SMNVEV (reference sequence). The CDR3 has 15 residues. Trimming at V came to 2 bases and at J to 2 bases, leaving 5 bases not matched to a gene. Here the CDR3 reads CASSLNGRAPYEQYF. The CDR3, as DNA: TGTGCCAGCAGTTTAAACGGGAGGGCCCCCTACGAGCAGTACTTC.

CDR3 residues: CAVDTGLNHQETQYF. The CDR3 nucleotides read TGTGCCGTCGACACCGGCCTGAATCACCAAGAGACCCAGTACTTC. The chain carries TRBV30 and TRBJ2-5, with D unclear. Trimming pared 8 bases from V and 0 bases from J, leaving 19 bases between. CDR1 is GTSNPN and CDR2 is SVGIG in the germline V gene (reference sequence). CDR3 length: 15 amino acids.

V is TRBV2 and J is TRBJ2-7; 9 bases fit TRBD1. In germline, CDR1 is SNHLY, CDR2 FYNNEI. The V and J ends lost 5 bases and 3 bases, in that order; junction bases with no gene match: 5. The CDR3 has 14 residues. CDR3 in DNA: TGTGCCAGCAGTCATACAGGGGGCCACTACGAGCAGTACTTC. This translates into CASSHTGGHYEQYF.

The chain combines TRBV19 with TRBJ2-2; possibly TRBD1 or TRBD2 for D (5 bases each). Between the trimmed V and J ends, which lost 3 bases and 3 bases, there was a span of 14 bases. This CDR3 comprises 16 residues. CDR1 and CDR2 (germline): LNHDA, SQIVND (reference sequence). As DNA, the CDR3 is TGTGCCAGTAGTATGGGCGGCAGGGAGTACACCGGGGAGCTGTTTTTT. This sequence encodes CASSMGGREYTGELFF.

V is TRBV19 and J is TRBJ2-7, with 7 bases identical to TRBD2. The germline V gene encodes CDR1 LNHDA and CDR2 SQIVND (reference sequence). The CDR3 sequence is 18 residues long. Trimming at V came to 4 bases and at J to 0 bases, leaving 15 bases not matched to a gene. CDR3 amino acids: CASSTYPSTSRGSYEQYF. In DNA, the CDR3 is TGTGCCAGTAGTACCTATCCCTCGACTAGCCGGGGCTCCTACGAGCAGTACTTC.

This chain links TRBV7-9 with TRBJ2-5, with TRBD2 identical over 10 bases. The junction had 4 bases not matched to a gene; V was cut back by 2 bases and J by 1 base. The CDR3 has 16 amino acids. Germline V gives CDR1 SEHNR, CDR2 FQNEAQ (reference sequence). CDR3 in amino acids: CASSLLAGGIQETQYF. The CDR3 DNA is TGTGCCAGCAGCTTATTAGCGGGAGGAATCCAAGAGACCCAGTACTTC.

The chain is built from TRBV10-2 and TRBJ2-7, with D tentatively TRBD1 (5 bases). Trimming pared 2 bases from V and 1 base from J, leaving 9 bases between. CDR1 is WSHSY, CDR2 SAAADI, per germline. This CDR3 has 14 amino acids. CDR3 sequence (DNA): TGCGCCAGCAGTGAGCCAGGGATTTCCTACGAGCAGTACTTC. This codes for CASSEPGISYEQYF.

J is TRBJ2-3 and V is TRBV7-9; D call uncertain. The germline gives CDR1 SEHNR, CDR2 FQNEAQ (reference sequence). The CDR3 has 12 amino acids. Trimming stripped 1 base from V and 6 bases from J, with 5 bases between. For the CDR3, the DNA is TGTGCCAGCAGCTTAGTTTCGGATACGCAGTATTTT. Encoded protein: CASSLVSDTQYF.

The genes are TRBV5-1 and TRBJ2-2; D gene uncertain. Trimming left V 5 bases short and J 1 base short, with 3 bases between. Germline V gene sequence: CDR1 SGHRS, CDR2 YFSETQ. CDR3 length: 12 residues. CDR3 sequence reads: CASRQNTGELFF. DNA for the CDR3: TGCGCCAGCAGACAGAACACCGGGGAGCTGTTTTTT.

This chain uses TRBV7-6 with TRBJ1-2; no definite D call. Trimming took off 0 bases at V and 2 bases at J, with 10 bases between the two ends. The CDR3 is 15 residues long. Per germline, CDR1 SGHVS and CDR2 FNYEAQ. The CDR3 loop reads CASSLAAGSNYGYTF. In DNA, the CDR3 is TGTGCCAGCAGCTTAGCGGCGGGCTCCAACTATGGCTACACCTTC.